These 3 T cell receptor beta chains were sequenced from one sample in a study of metastatic and nonmetastatic thyroid tumors. Using MiXCR, TCRdb reanalyzed the PCR reads. The sample gives 3,000 to 5,000 clones, about 20% of which show up once; 33% is in the top ten. Not a single patient had been given any form of treatment at any point before undergoing thyroid surgery. Sequencing was performed on tumor tissue. The receptors here all came from a male donor with papillary thyroid cancer or a benign thyroid nodule (not recorded which). Some clones in this sample may be carry-over from other donors' samples.

Judged by abundance, this clone is large (0.1 to 1%). The chain has TRBV6-1 and TRBJ2-5; 8 bases match TRBD2. V lost 6 bases to trimming and J lost 5 bases; unmatched junction nucleotides: 14. The germline CDR1 and CDR2 sequences are MNHNS and SASEGT. The CDR3 has 16 amino acids. CDR3 DNA: TGTGCCAGCAGAGCGGTACCGGGACTAGTAATCGAGACCCAGTACTTC. Amino acid sequence: CASRAVPGLVIETQYF.

This chain uses TRBV12-3 or TRBV12-4 with TRBJ2-7, with D hard to call. This CDR3 has 12 amino acids. Deletions cut 0 bases from V and 4 bases from J, with 4 bases between. CDR3 in DNA: TGTGCCAGCAGTTTAGCTGGGTACGAGCAGTACTTC. Protein: CASSLAGYEQYF.

This clone has at least ten counts. J is TRBJ1-1 and V is TRBV5-6; 8 nucleotides align to TRBD1. J lost 3 bases, V lost 7 bases, and 5 bases had no gene match. CDR1 is SGHDT, CDR2 YYEEEE, per germline. The length of the CDR3 is 13 residues. CDR3 protein: CASSWTGYTEAFF. DNA for the CDR3: TGTGCCAGCTCGTGGACAGGGTACACTGAAGCTTTCTTT.